Below, 15 T cell receptor beta chains from the same sample are listed, as sequenced in a study of blood T cell repertoires in COVID-19 (dated by TCRdb to between 2020 and 2021). The method behind the library was the immunoSEQ multiplex PCR assay. Sourced from immuneACCESS, this table was stored by TCRdb with only in-frame sequences that have V and J called. A share of the clones is absent; for the studies checked, an unresolved V gene accounts for under half, and the remainder has no known explanation. The sample includes 80,000 or so clones, with around 89% observed a single time. Together, the top ten hold around 9.8% of the sample. Sequenced sample: peripheral blood. Source of these receptors: a human donor in a cohort sampled during active COVID-19.

This chain connects TRBV7-3 to TRBJ2-5; the D gene is possibly TRBD2 (6 bases). This CDR3 comprises 16 residues. Trimming removed 4 bases at V and 2 bases at J, with 17 bases between. The V gene's germline CDR1 is SGHTA and CDR2 FQGTGA. The CDR3 DNA follows: TGTGCCAGCAGCTCCCGCGGGGCTGCGGGGCAAGAGACCCAGTACTTC. This sequence encodes CASSSRGAAGQETQYF.

This clone was counted once. The same CDR3 arises from other DNA sequences in this sample as well. V usage is TRBV28 and J usage is TRBJ1-2, with unresolved D. Germline V gene lookup returns CDR1 MDHEN and CDR2 SYDVKM. There are 13 residues in the CDR3. The ends were cut back, 6 bases at V and 1 base at J, with 9 bases in the middle. The CDR3 protein is CASSLGRNYGYTF. As DNA, the CDR3 is TGTGCCAGCAGCCTGGGCCGTAACTATGGCTACACCTTC.

CDR3 sequence (DNA): TGCGCCAGCAGCCCCGACAGGGAATATGGCTACACCTTC. It specifies CASSPDREYGYTF. This chain uses TRBV5-1 with TRBJ1-2; TRBD1 matches at 7 bases. CDR1 is SGHRS and CDR2 is YFSETQ in the germline V gene. V shed 4 bases and J 5 bases; nucleotides not matched to a gene: 5. This CDR3 is 13 amino acids long. The full variable domain, its missing parts supplied by reference TRBV5-1 and TRBJ1-2, is KAGVTQTPRYLIKTRGQQVTLSCSPISGHRSVSWYQQTPGQGLQFLFEYFSETQRNKGNFPGRFSGRQFSNSRSEMNVSTLELGDSALYLCASSPDREYGYTFGSGTRLTVV.

The chain couples TRBV3-1 (or the pseudogene TRBV3-2) to TRBJ2-1; D might be TRBD2 (5 bases). V was cut by 2 bases and J by 5 bases, with 16 bases left in between. CDR1 LGHDT and CDR2 YNNKEL come from the germline V gene (reference sequence). This CDR3 is built from 16 residues. The CDR3, as DNA: TGTGCCAGCAGCCAAACCTACCAGCGGTTTCACAATGAGCAGTTCTTC. Encoded protein: CASSQTYQRFHNEQFF.

The chain is built from TRBV19 and TRBJ1-2; D unclear. CDR1 and CDR2 (germline): LNHDA, SQIVND (reference sequence). The CDR3 is 16 residues long. V gave up 3 bases and J gave up 0 bases, with 14 bases separating them. The CDR3 protein is CASSISGGLANYGYTF. The CDR3 bases are TGTGCCAGTAGTATTTCCGGCGGACTAGCTAACTATGGCTACACCTTC.

The rearrangement links TRBV9 to TRBJ2-3, with D maybe TRBD2 (5 bases). Trimming removed 2 bases from V and 4 bases from J, with 11 bases in between. CDR1 SGDLS and CDR2 YYNGEE come from the germline V gene. The CDR3 is 14 amino acids. In DNA form, the CDR3 reads TGTGCCAGCAGCGTCGGGCTAGCCCCAGATACGCAGTATTTT. This codes for CASSVGLAPDTQYF.

This clone was observed a single time. J is TRBJ2-7 and V is TRBV7-7; maybe TRBD2 (5 bases). The CDR3 runs to 13 residues. V shed 5 bases and J shed 6 bases, with 14 bases lying between them. Germline values: CDR1 SSHAT, CDR2 FNYEAQ (reference sequence). The CDR3 sequence is CASSPDRTGEQYF. The CDR3 DNA follows: TGTGCCAGCAGCCCTGACCGGACTGGCGAGCAGTACTTC.

This rearrangement joins TRBV10-3 to TRBJ2-2; 14 nucleotides line up with TRBD2. V was pared by 10 bases and J by 4 bases, with 8 bases of the junction left unmatched. The germline gives CDR1 ENHRY, CDR2 SYGVKD. The CDR3 spans 16 residues. The DNA for the CDR3 is TGTGCCACCCAGACTAGCGGGAGGGCCCGCACCGGGGAGCTGTTTTTT. Translated, it gives CATQTSGRARTGELFF.

The table lists this clone with a few counts. V and J are TRBV5-1 and TRBJ2-7; 10 bases map to TRBD1. The junction had 4 bases not matched to a gene; V was cut back by 0 bases and J by 4 bases. Germline CDR1 reads SGHRS; CDR2 reads YFSETQ. The CDR3 runs to 15 residues. The CDR3 reads CASSLGGTGVYEQYF. CDR3 nucleotides: TGCGCCAGCAGCTTGGGAGGGACAGGGGTTTACGAGCAGTACTTC. The full variable domain, rest sourced from reference TRBV5-1 and TRBJ2-7, is KAGVTQTPRYLIKTRGQQVTLSCSPISGHRSVSWYQQTPGQGLQFLFEYFSETQRNKGNFPGRFSGRQFSNSRSEMNVSTLELGDSALYLCASSLGGTGVYEQYFGPGTRLTVT.

The rearrangement uses TRBV19 and TRBJ1-6; no firm D call. CDR3 length: 18 amino acids. V was trimmed by 5 bases and J by 0 bases, leaving 17 bases between them. CDR1 LNHDA and CDR2 SQIVND come from the germline V gene (reference sequence). This CDR3 is CASSVGRLKSSYNSPLHF. CDR3 nucleotide sequence: TGTGCCAGTAGTGTCGGGAGGCTAAAGAGCTCCTATAATTCACCCCTCCACTTT. The variable domain in full, completed from reference TRBV19 and TRBJ1-6, reads DGGITQSPKYLFRKEGQNVTLSCEQNLNHDAMYWYRQDPGQGLRLIYYSQIVNDFQKGDIAEGYSVSREKKESFPLTVTSAQKNPTAFYLCASSVGRLKSSYNSPLHFGNGTRLTVT.

This clone was seen more than once but under ten times. The gene calls are TRBV3-1 (or the pseudogene TRBV3-2) and TRBJ2-2, with TRBD1 as a possible D gene (6 bases). This CDR3 is 16 amino acids long. The germline gives CDR1 LGHDT, CDR2 YNNKEL (reference sequence). V was clipped by 5 bases and J by 4 bases, with 17 bases between them. The CDR3 protein is CASSEEDRQVTGELFF. Here the CDR3 DNA reads TGTGCCAGCAGCGAGGAGGACCGACAGGTCACCGGGGAGCTGTTTTTT.

The chain combines TRBV4-1 with TRBJ2-1, with D perhaps matching TRBD1 (6 bases). Trimming shortened V by 3 bases and J by 6 bases, and 15 bases separated the two germline ends. Germline values: CDR1 MGHRA, CDR2 YSYEKL. There are 15 residues in the CDR3. The CDR3: CASSHRDTPANEQFF. The CDR3 DNA sequence: TGCGCCAGCAGCCATAGGGACACCCCAGCCAATGAGCAGTTCTTC.

The chain recombines TRBV30 with TRBJ2-2, with 10 positions matching TRBD2. Germline V gene lookup returns CDR1 GTSNPN and CDR2 SVGIG (reference sequence). CDR3 size: 16 residues. The V segment lost 5 bases and the J segment 3 bases; nucleotides outside the gene matches: 9. Here the CDR3 DNA reads TGTGCCTGGCCCAATCGGACTAGCGGATACACCGGGGAGCTGTTTTTT. Residues: CAWPNRTSGYTGELFF.

This chain uses TRBV5-6 with TRBJ2-7; 14 bases align to TRBD2. The J segment lost 2 bases and the V segment lost 4 bases, leaving 2 bases of the junction unmatched. Germline V lookup: CDR1 SGHDT, CDR2 YYEEEE. The CDR3 runs to 15 residues. Here the CDR3 reads CASSTGLAGAYEQYF. CDR3 nucleotide sequence: TGTGCCAGCAGCACGGGACTAGCGGGGGCCTACGAGCAGTACTTC.

This clone was seen a handful of times. The chain joins TRBV27 to TRBJ2-3; D not resolved. V was cut by 2 bases and J by 2 bases, with 8 bases left in between. In germline, CDR1 is MNHEY, CDR2 SMNVEV (reference sequence). The CDR3 has 14 amino acids. The CDR3 DNA reads TGTGCCAGCAGTTTAGACTTATTCACAGATACGCAGTATTTT. This gives the protein CASSLDLFTDTQYF.